Listed below are T cell receptor beta chains from one sample, sequenced in a study of T cells in Graves' hyperthyroidism and ophthalmopathy. Via MiXCR, TCRdb re-called the multiplex PCR reads, giving one row per CDR3 protein. The sample shows roughly 400,000 distinct CDR3 sequences, roughly an eighth of them seen only once. Sequencing input: blood. The source of these receptors is a man aged 45-65 years with Graves' ophthalmopathy. Both conserved end residues are part of each CDR3. The D gene is left open where the match is weak. A row's size may be missing; if present it is once, few, many or a size class.

clone_size	d_call	v_call	j_call	cdr3_nt	cdr3_aa
few	.	TRBV29-1	TRBJ2-5	TGCAGCGCTGGGGGGTTGTCCACTTTAGAGACCCAGTACTTC	CSAGGLSTLETQYF
few	.	TRBV29-1	TRBJ2-7	TGCAGCGTTGATTCCGCCCACGAGCAGTACTTC	CSVDSAHEQYF
.	TRBD1	TRBV7-2	TRBJ2-2	TGTGCCAGCAGCCCCCAGGGGGCCTATACCGGGGAGCTGTTTTTT	CASSPQGAYTGELFF
many	TRBD2	TRBV18	TRBJ2-7	TGTGCCAGCTCAACAACCGGGACTAGGGCCTACGAGCAGTACTTC	CASSTTGTRAYEQYF
many	.	TRBV6-1	TRBJ2-5	TGTGCCAGCAGTGAATCCGGGGGAAAAGAGACCCAGTACTTC	CASSESGGKETQYF
many	TRBD2	TRBV6-2/TRBV6-3	TRBJ2-5	TGTGCCAGCAGTTACCAGGCTAGCGGGAGGCCGACCCAGTACTTC	CASSYQASGRPTQYF
many	.	TRBV15	TRBJ2-1	TGTGCCACCAGCAGAGAAGTGGCTACCTACAATGAGCAGTTCTTC	CATSREVATYNEQFF
few	TRBD1	TRBV5-4	TRBJ2-1	TGTGCCAGCAGCTTGCTTTTGGGACAGGGGGACAATGAGCAGTTCTTC	CASSLLLGQGDNEQFF
.	TRBD1	TRBV6-5	TRBJ1-6	TGTGCCAGCAGTTACTCGTACAGGGGGGATTCACCCCTCCACTTT	CASSYSYRGDSPLHF
.	.	TRBV3-1	TRBJ1-1	TGTGCCAGTAGAAGCAGGGTGGATACTGAAGCTTTCTTT	CASRSRVDTEAFF
many	TRBD2	TRBV14	TRBJ2-1	TGTGCCAGCAGCACCGGAGGGAGCGGGAGTTACAATGAGCAGTTCTTC	CASSTGGSGSYNEQFF
few	.	TRBV18	TRBJ1-1	TGTGCCAGCTCGCCCTACAGGGCGGTGGGTACTGAAGCTTTCTTT	CASSPYRAVGTEAFF
many	.	TRBV3-1	TRBJ2-7	TGTGCCAGCAGCCAAGTTGGAGACGAGCAGTACTTC	CASSQVGDEQYF
.	.	TRBV7-9	TRBJ1-1	TGTGCCAGCAAGAGGGAACAGATGAACACTGAAGCTTTCTTT	CASKREQMNTEAFF
many	TRBD1	TRBV11-2	TRBJ2-1	TGTGCCAGCAGCCTGGGGACAGGCTATGAGCAGTTCTTC	CASSLGTGYEQFF
.	TRBD1	TRBV19	TRBJ2-7	TGTGCCAGTAGTGGGACAGGGGAACGCTACGAGCAGTACTTC	CASSGTGERYEQYF
.	.	TRBV19	TRBJ2-1	TGTGCCAGGTTGACCGGGACCAAGCATGACAATGAGCAGTTCTTC	CARLTGTKHDNEQFF
.	.	TRBV5-1	TRBJ1-1	TGCGCCAGCAGATCGGGGGCGTACACTGAAGCTTTCTTT	CASRSGAYTEAFF
few	.	TRBV5-1	TRBJ2-7	TGCGCCAGCAGCTTGGATGGGACATTCTACGAGCAGTACTTC	CASSLDGTFYEQYF
once	.	TRBV6-5	TRBJ2-7	TGTGCCAGCAGTTTTGACAGGATCTACGAGCAGTACTTC	CASSFDRIYEQYF
.	TRBD1	TRBV5-1	TRBJ2-3	TGCGCCAGCAGCTTGAACAAGCCCGGGACAGGGCCCACAGATACGCAGTATTTT	CASSLNKPGTGPTDTQYF
.	TRBD1	TRBV25-1	TRBJ2-3	TGTGCCAGCAGTGATCCACAGGGGCACGGTCGGACAGATACGCAGTATTTT	CASSDPQGHGRTDTQYF
many	TRBD1	TRBV2	TRBJ1-6	TGTGCCAGCAGAGGAGGGACAGCTAATTCACCCCTCCACTTT	CASRGGTANSPLHF
few	.	TRBV30	TRBJ2-1	TGTGCCTGGGGCCAGCTCAATGAGCAGTTCTTC	CAWGQLNEQFF
few	TRBD1	TRBV24-1	TRBJ2-3	TGTGCCACCAGTGATTTCGGGACAGAGAGCACAGATACGCAGTATTTT	CATSDFGTESTDTQYF
many	TRBD2	TRBV7-3	TRBJ2-2	TGTGCCAGCAGCAAGACTAGCTCCTCTGGGGGGGAGCTGTTTTTT	CASSKTSSSGGELFF
many	.	TRBV7-9	TRBJ2-1	TGTGCCAGCAGCTCAAGGGGACTGGACTACAATGAGCAGTTCTTC	CASSSRGLDYNEQFF
few	.	TRBV14	TRBJ2-7	TGTGCCAGCAGCCAACCGGGAACAGGATCCGACGAGCAGTACTTC	CASSQPGTGSDEQYF
.	TRBD2	TRBV19	TRBJ2-7	TGTGCCAGTAGTATCGGGGGGGTCGGCGAGCAGTACTTC	CASSIGGVGEQYF
.	TRBD1	TRBV28	TRBJ2-4	TGTGCCAGCAGTTGGCGATCCACAGGGGGCATTCAGTACTTC	CASSWRSTGGIQYF
many	TRBD1	TRBV3-1	TRBJ1-1	TGTGCCAGCAGCCAAAGCAGGGGGCTGACTGAAGCTTTCTTT	CASSQSRGLTEAFF
many	TRBD1	TRBV6-1	TRBJ2-7	TGTGCCAGCAGCGCACGGGACAGGTTCTACGAGCAGTACTTC	CASSARDRFYEQYF
many	TRBD2	TRBV15	TRBJ2-5	TGTGCCACCAGCAGAGAAACTAGCGGGAGTGGAGAGACCCAGTACTTC	CATSRETSGSGETQYF
.	TRBD2	TRBV11-3	TRBJ2-7	TGTGCCAGCAGCCAGGGTCGACTAGCGGGAGTAGGCGAGCAGTACTTC	CASSQGRLAGVGEQYF
many	.	TRBV7-9	TRBJ1-5	TGTGCCAGCACCTTGGGCAATCAGCCCCAGCATTTT	CASTLGNQPQHF
few	.	TRBV28	TRBJ2-4	TGTGCCAGCAGTCCCCGAAACATTCAGTACTTC	CASSPRNIQYF
many	TRBD2	TRBV27	TRBJ2-3	TGTGCCAGCAGTTTCAGCGGGAGCGCAGATACGCAGTATTTT	CASSFSGSADTQYF
many	.	TRBV29-1	TRBJ2-3	TGCAGCGTTGAAGAGTCAGGCGGGTCAGATACGCAGTATTTT	CSVEESGGSDTQYF
few	TRBD1	TRBV19	TRBJ1-5	TGTGCCAGCACGGGACAGGGAGTAAGTCAGCCCCAGCATTTT	CASTGQGVSQPQHF
few	.	TRBV15	TRBJ2-2	TGTGCCACCAGCAGAACGGACAGGAGGGACACCGGGGAGCTGTTTTTT	CATSRTDRRDTGELFF
many	.	TRBV5-5	TRBJ1-1	TGTGCCAGCAGCTCATCAGGACAGACGAACACTGAAGCTTTCTTT	CASSSSGQTNTEAFF